This T cell receptor beta chain comes out of a study of T cells in women clearing cervical HPV infection. Concerning this clone: The read terminates 3 residues ahead of where the CDR3 ends, so the germline J gene completes it.

Trimming removed 5 bases from V and 5 bases from J; junction bases left unmatched: 6. The V gene's germline CDR1 is DFQATT and CDR2 SNEGSKA (reference sequence). CDR3 length: 14 amino acids. Produced via immunoSEQ multiplex PCR; TCRdb's table is partial and in-frame only. The table lists roughly 20,000 clones. The TCR originated in a woman aged 18 to 75 with a cervical HPV16 infection that either progressed to CIN3+ or cleared (not recorded which). The specimen sequenced was blood buffy coat. The chain combines TRBV20-1 with TRBJ1-5; 10 bases align to TRBD1. The sequenced CDR3 bases are TGCAGTGCTGAGGACAGGGGGAGTCATCAGCCC. As protein: CSAEDRGSHQP. The entire CDR3 is CSAEDRGSHQPQHF.